This T cell receptor (beta chain) is from a study of blood T cells in healthy people across ages. Study results and limitations: Unknown CMV status may confound age-related changes in expanded clones.

Germline CDR1 KGHSH, CDR2 LQKENI. CDR3 size: 16 residues. A note on this clonotype: The antigen is unknown.

Through a sample-barcoded 5' primer and a J-beta primer mix, a second PCR was run for about 7 to 12 cycles. From the 5' RACE reads, TCRdb called clonotypes with MiXCR, one entry per CDR3 protein. The sample consists of around 1.5 million distinct CDR3 sequences, roughly 59% of them appearing once. The sequencing sample was made of blood. The chain has TRBV18 and TRBJ2-7, with D possibly being TRBD1 or TRBD2 (6 bases each). The end of the DNA is better explained by TRBJ2-5, so the J call may be wrong. The receptor comes from a man aged 18 to 30 in good health. The CDR3 DNA is TGTGCCAGCTCGCAACTCCGGGACACCGGAGGGGAGACCCAGTACTTC. Amino acids: CASSQLRDTGGETQYF.